This TCR beta chain originates from a study of patients and donors after allogeneic stem cell transplantation. A single record per CDR3 protein comes from TCRdb applying MiXCR to the RT-PCR reads. The sample shows around 200,000 distinct CDR3 sequences, less than 50% of them seen only once. Germline lookup yields CDR1 SGDLS and CDR2 YYNGEE. This CDR3 contains 17 residues. Deletions cut 1 base from V and 0 bases from J, with 15 bases between. Specimen: blood, either unsorted or a sorted T cell fraction (not recorded which). This clonotype was sampled from a human donor who was either an allogeneic HSCT recipient or a stem cell or donor lymphocyte infusion donor (not recorded which). It is not recorded whose cells these are; they may come from a transplant donor. The chain is built from TRBV9 and TRBJ2-3; possible D gene TRBD2, 5 bases. The CDR3 spells CASSVYGDYPSTDTQYF. The CDR3 DNA sequence: TGTGCCAGCAGCGTATATGGCGACTACCCAAGCACAGATACGCAGTATTTT.